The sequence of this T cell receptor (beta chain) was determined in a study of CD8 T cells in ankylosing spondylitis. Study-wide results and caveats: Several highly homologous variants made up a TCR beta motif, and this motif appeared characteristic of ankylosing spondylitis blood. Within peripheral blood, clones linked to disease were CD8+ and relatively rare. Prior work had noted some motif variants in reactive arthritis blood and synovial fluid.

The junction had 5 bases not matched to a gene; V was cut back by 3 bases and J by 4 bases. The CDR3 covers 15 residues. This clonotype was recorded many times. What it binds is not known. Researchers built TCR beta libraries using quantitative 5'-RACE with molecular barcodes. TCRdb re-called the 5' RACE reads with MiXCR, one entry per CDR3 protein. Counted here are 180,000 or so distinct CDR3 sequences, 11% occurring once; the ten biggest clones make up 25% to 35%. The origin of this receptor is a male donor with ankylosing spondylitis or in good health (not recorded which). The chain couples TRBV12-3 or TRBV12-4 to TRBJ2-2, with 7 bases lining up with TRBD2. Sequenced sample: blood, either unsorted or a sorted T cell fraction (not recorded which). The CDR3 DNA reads TGTGCCAGCAGTTTCTCCGGGACTATCACCGGGGAGCTGTTTTTT. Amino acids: CASSFSGTITGELFF.